This TCR beta chain was retrieved from a study of blood T cell repertoires in COVID-19. Per the authors' pipeline: The assay estimated nucleated cells by amplifying reference gene primers. Assay used: immunoSEQ multiplex PCR; TCRdb lists only in-frame clones, some missing. V and J calls plus clone size are reproduced from that table; the DNA served to infer D and trimming. Of 150,000 or so clones in the sample, 86% were seen once. This clone showed up just once. Germline assignment: CDR1 SEHNR and CDR2 FQNEAQ (reference sequence). This CDR3 is built from 15 residues. Trimming at V came to 5 bases and at J to 4 bases, leaving 6 bases not matched to a gene.

This chain connects TRBV7-9 to TRBJ1-2; 11 bases are a match to TRBD1. The TCR comes from a man aged 45-60 years with active or convalescent COVID-19. Sample: peripheral blood. The CDR3 region has the DNA TGTGCCAGCAGCCCTGGACAGGGGGCGTTCTATGGCTACACCTTC. This gives the protein CASSPGQGAFYGYTF.